The entry below gives a single T cell receptor (beta chain) sequence along with its context. What it binds is unknown. This record comes from a study of cytomegalovirus exposure and HLA in healthy donors. Study-wide points: Most TCR sequences were seen very rarely across donors, but some public TCRs occurred in many. A later analysis reportedly found fewer N-insertions in an Asian-associated ancestry cluster than the approximately 730-donor mean. The authors later found HLA-associated TCR beta chains more clonally expanded than equally common others.

Germline V lookup: CDR1 MNHNY, CDR2 SVGAGI (reference sequence). CDR3 length equals 16 residues. With 2 bases removed from V and 4 bases from J, the gap between germline ends came to 17 bases. The PCR was carried out with 60 Vbeta primers and 13 Jbeta primers. The protocol was immunoSEQ multiplex PCR, while the TCRdb copy is restricted to in-frame clones and leaves out a portion. The table includes 150,000 to 180,000 clones, 80% detected once. Sequenced input: PBMCs. The origin of this receptor is a woman in her thirties or forties in good health and CMV-seropositive. The chain couples TRBV6-6 to TRBJ1-1; D might be TRBD1 (5 bases). In nucleotides, the CDR3 is TGTGCCAGCAGTTACCCGGGACTTAAGGGTTTCACTGAAGCTTTCTTT. It translates to CASSYPGLKGFTEAFF.